This T cell receptor beta chain was profiled in a study of T cell responses to AZD1222 COVID-19 vaccine. Clones were sequenced by immunoSEQ multiplex PCR, and TCRdb holds only the in-frame ones, with some missing. The repertoire holds fewer than 150,000 clones, with more than 70% as singletons. Deletions cut 2 bases from V and 6 bases from J, with 16 bases between. The V gene's germline CDR1 is ENHRY and CDR2 SYGVKD. The CDR3 totals 15 residues. The receptor's source is an adult who received the AZD1222 COVID-19 vaccine. The sample consisted of peripheral blood, taken 28 days after the second AZD1222 dose. This chain links TRBV10-3 with TRBJ1-1; D is possibly TRBD1 (5 bases). Written as DNA, the CDR3 is TGTGCCATCAGTGAGCGGCAGGGAATACTGGCTGAAGCTTTCTTT. It specifies CAISERQGILAEAFF.